The sequence of this T cell receptor (beta chain) was determined in a study of blood T cell repertoires in COVID-19. Sequenced by immunoSEQ multiplex PCR; TCRdb stores in-frame clones only, minus some. The sample includes about 240,000 clones, around 88% seen only once; the top ten take about 3.3%. The V and J ends lost 1 base and 6 bases respectively, with 8 bases between them. The CDR3 is 13 amino acids. The germline V gene encodes CDR1 SGHDN and CDR2 FVKESK. This clone was seen only a few times. The sequence was collected from a woman aged 40 to 49 with acute COVID-19. The sequencing sample was made of PBMCs or T cells enriched from blood (not recorded which). The chain carries TRBV14 and TRBJ2-3; D is undetermined. The CDR3 DNA reads TGTGCCAGCAGCCAAGGAAGCCTGGATACGCAGTATTTT. Its translation is CASSQGSLDTQYF. Variable domain in full (rest from reference TRBV14 and TRBJ2-3): EAGVTQFPSHSVIEKGQTVTLRCDPISGHDNLYWYRRVMGKEIKFLLHFVKESKQDESGMPNNRFLAERTGGTYSTLKVQPAELEDSGVYFCASSQGSLDTQYFGPGTRLTVL.